This T cell receptor beta chain was obtained from a study of cytomegalovirus exposure and HLA in healthy donors. Per germline, CDR1 SGHAT and CDR2 FQNNGV. CDR3 length: 15 amino acids. J gave up 0 bases and V 4 bases, and 5 bases lay outside the gene matches. Overall study findings and caveats: Cytomegalovirus status, reportedly, was diagnosed with high specificity and sensitivity by the classifier. Most TCRs appeared rarely, but some public TCRs recurred in many donors.

Remarks on this clone: Its antigen is not known.

Assay: immunoSEQ multiplex PCR; the TCRdb copy retains only in-frame clones and omits some. The table has 70,000 or so clones, about 95% seen once. The sample was PBMCs. The J gene is TRBJ1-1, the V gene TRBV11-2, with 7 bases fitting TRBD1. The source of this sequence is a woman between 18 and 30 years old in good health and CMV-seronegative. CDR3 coding DNA: TGTGCCAGCAGCTCCCCCAGGGGGGTGAACACTGAAGCTTTCTTT. Translated, it gives CASSSPRGVNTEAFF.